This TCR beta chain derives from a study of CD8 T cells in Susac syndrome. Study at large: The sequenced Susac syndrome patients included more than five who had clinically active disease and fewer than 10 who were in remission.

Under recently defined diagnostic criteria, the patients with Susac syndrome qualified as having definite or probable disease. CDR1 and CDR2 from the germline V gene are GTSNPN and SVGIG (reference sequence). This CDR3 has 13 residues. J was trimmed by 5 bases and V by 3 bases; bases with no gene match: 4. RNA totalling roughly 0.5 to 1 ug underwent reverse transcription with random hexamers. A multiplex approach, immunoSEQ multiplex PCR, amplified TCR beta CDR3 across 54 Vbeta and 13 Jbeta. MiXCR, run by TCRdb on the immunoSEQ multiplex PCR reads, gives a single entry per CDR3 protein. The sample has around 140,000 distinct CDR3 sequences, about 95% seen once; the top ten hold 0.13% to 0.15%.

Sequenced sample: CD4+ T cells from PBMCs. This TCR was recovered from a human donor with Susac syndrome. This chain joins TRBV30 and TRBJ2-1; 7 positions match TRBD1. The CDR3: CAWSRGYDNEQFF. The CDR3 coding sequence is TGTGCCTGGAGCAGGGGGTACGACAATGAGCAGTTCTTC. The full variable domain, completed using reference TRBV30 and TRBJ2-1, is SQTIHQWPATLVQPVGSPLSLECTVEGTSNPNLYWYRQAAGRGLQLLFYSVGIGQISSEVPQNLSASRPQDRQFILSSKKLLLSDSGFYLCAWSRGYDNEQFFGPGTRLTVL.